The present T cell receptor (beta chain) was sequenced within a study of blood T cell repertoires in COVID-19. On the study more broadly: The United States, Italy and Spain provided the acute and convalescent COVID-19 samples. In each case, the material was cDNA or gDNA derived from T cells, B-cell-depleted T cells, or PBMCs.

This CDR3 has 13 residues. Germline loops: CDR1 SNHLY, CDR2 FYNNEI. V was trimmed by 6 bases and J by 1 base, leaving 7 bases between them. Recruited during active infection, patients (from Seattle) were subsequently followed longitudinally. Assay: immunoSEQ multiplex PCR; the TCRdb copy retains only in-frame clones and omits some. The profile covers roughly 410,000 clones, with approximately 89% appearing a single time and roughly 2% taken by the ten largest. The sample holds a few counts of this clone. The chain couples TRBV2 to TRBJ1-5; D not resolved. The sequenced sample was peripheral blood. This TCR came from an older woman with COVID-19, enrolled during active disease. The CDR3 protein is CASRRESNQPQHF. The CDR3 DNA is TGTGCCAGCAGAAGGGAGAGCAATCAGCCCCAGCATTTT. The full variable domain, in which reference TRBV2 and TRBJ1-5 provide the parts outside the CDR3, is EPEVTQTPSHQVTQMGQEVILRCVPISNHLYFYWYRQILGQKVEFLVSFYNNEISEKSEIFDDQFSVERPDGSNFTLKIRSTKLEDSAMYFCASRRESNQPQHFGDGTRLSIL.